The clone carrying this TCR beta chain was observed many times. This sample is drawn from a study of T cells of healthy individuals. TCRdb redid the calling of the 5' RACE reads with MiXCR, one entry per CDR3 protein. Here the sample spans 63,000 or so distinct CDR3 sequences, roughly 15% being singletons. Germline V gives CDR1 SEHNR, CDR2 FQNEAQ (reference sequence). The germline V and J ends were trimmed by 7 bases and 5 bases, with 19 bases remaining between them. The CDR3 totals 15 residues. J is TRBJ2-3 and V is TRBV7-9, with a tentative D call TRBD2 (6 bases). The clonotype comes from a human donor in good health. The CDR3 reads CASTLRVLGGDTQYF. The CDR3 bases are TGTGCCAGCACCCTCAGGGTCCTCGGGGGAGATACGCAGTATTTT.